Listed below are T cell receptor beta chains from one sample, sequenced in a study of blood T cell repertoires in COVID-19. Only in-frame clones appear in the TCRdb table, and some are missing; sequencing was by immunoSEQ multiplex PCR. This sample carries approximately 180,000 clones, over 65% of them seen once, and the ten largest clones take roughly 20%. Sample: peripheral blood. The receptors stem from a person aged 65-85 years with COVID-19, enrolled during active disease. Both conserved end residues are part of each CDR3. Each record gives: CDR3 DNA, CDR3 protein, V gene, D gene, clone size, J gene. The D gene is left open where the match is weak. Some rows mark clone size as missing; the rest say once, few, many or name a class of expanded clone.

CDR3nt: TGTGCCAGCAGCCCACGGGCCGCGGGCCAGCCCCAGCATTTT; CDR3aa: CASSPRAAGQPQHF; v_gene: TRBV7-2; d_gene: NA; abundance: NA; j_gene: TRBJ1-5
CDR3nt: TGTGCCAGCAGCTTAGTTATGGTGTCACTAGCCGGAGCCTACGAGCAGTACTTC; CDR3aa: CASSLVMVSLAGAYEQYF; v_gene: TRBV11-2; d_gene: NA; abundance: NA; j_gene: TRBJ2-7
CDR3nt: TGTGCCAGCAGTGAGAGTACTGTGGGGACAGGGGGCTTCGAAAAACTGTTTTTT; CDR3aa: CASSESTVGTGGFEKLFF; v_gene: TRBV6-1; d_gene: TRBD1; abundance: NA; j_gene: TRBJ1-4
CDR3nt: TGTGCCAGCAGTGGTTACCGGGACAGGTCCTACGAGCAGTACTTC; CDR3aa: CASSGYRDRSYEQYF; v_gene: TRBV2; d_gene: TRBD1; abundance: once; j_gene: TRBJ2-7
CDR3nt: TGTGCCAGCAGTTATGGGAGGGAGGACTACGAGCAGTACTTC; CDR3aa: CASSYGREDYEQYF; v_gene: TRBV6-5; d_gene: TRBD2; abundance: NA; j_gene: TRBJ2-7
CDR3nt: TGTGCCAGCAGCCAAGCAAGCGGGAGCGATGAGCAGTTCTTC; CDR3aa: CASSQASGSDEQFF; v_gene: TRBV3-1/TRBV3-2; d_gene: TRBD2; abundance: NA; j_gene: TRBJ2-1
CDR3nt: TGTGCCAGCAGTGAAGGTCTTCCAGAGACCCAGTACTTC; CDR3aa: CASSEGLPETQYF; v_gene: TRBV2; d_gene: NA; abundance: few; j_gene: TRBJ2-5
CDR3nt: TGTGCCAGCAGCTTAATGGGACAGGGGGCGATAACCTACGAGCAGTACTTC; CDR3aa: CASSLMGQGAITYEQYF; v_gene: TRBV7-2; d_gene: TRBD1; abundance: NA; j_gene: TRBJ2-7
CDR3nt: TGTGCCAGCAGCGTAGCTGGACTTCCCGGGGGCTCCTACAATGAGCAGTTCTTC; CDR3aa: CASSVAGLPGGSYNEQFF; v_gene: TRBV9; d_gene: NA; abundance: NA; j_gene: TRBJ2-1
CDR3nt: TGTTCTATACGGCAGGTATTTGGAGAGCAGTACTTC; CDR3aa: CSIRQVFGEQYF; v_gene: TRBV28; d_gene: NA; abundance: NA; j_gene: TRBJ2-7
CDR3nt: TGTGCCAGCAGCTTACCCCGGACAGGGCGCTACGAGCAGTACTTC; CDR3aa: CASSLPRTGRYEQYF; v_gene: TRBV11-2; d_gene: TRBD1; abundance: NA; j_gene: TRBJ2-7
CDR3nt: TGTGCTAGTGGTCCGGGGGGGGTTACTGAAGCTTTCTTT; CDR3aa: CASGPGGVTEAFF; v_gene: TRBV12-5; d_gene: NA; abundance: few; j_gene: TRBJ1-1
CDR3nt: TGTGCCAGCAGTTACCGACAGGGGAGTGGCTACACCTTC; CDR3aa: CASSYRQGSGYTF; v_gene: TRBV6-5; d_gene: TRBD1; abundance: once; j_gene: TRBJ1-2
CDR3nt: TGTGCCAGCAGTGAAGTACCGGTGAACACTGAAGCTTTCTTT; CDR3aa: CASSEVPVNTEAFF; v_gene: TRBV6-1; d_gene: NA; abundance: NA; j_gene: TRBJ1-1
CDR3nt: TGCAGCGTCCGGGGACAGTTCCATGGCTACACCTTC; CDR3aa: CSVRGQFHGYTF; v_gene: TRBV29-1; d_gene: TRBD1; abundance: few; j_gene: TRBJ1-2
CDR3nt: TGTGCCAGCACCCGAACGGGTTTACTGGGAGCGAACGGCTACACCTTC; CDR3aa: CASTRTGLLGANGYTF; v_gene: TRBV28; d_gene: NA; abundance: few; j_gene: TRBJ1-2
CDR3nt: TGTGCCAGCTCACCAGGGAGGAATAGCAATCAGCCCCAGCATTTT; CDR3aa: CASSPGRNSNQPQHF; v_gene: TRBV18; d_gene: NA; abundance: NA; j_gene: TRBJ1-5
CDR3nt: TGTGCCAGCAGTTCGACCAAACAGGGGGCTTTAGAGACCCAGTACTTC; CDR3aa: CASSSTKQGALETQYF; v_gene: TRBV28; d_gene: TRBD1; abundance: NA; j_gene: TRBJ2-5